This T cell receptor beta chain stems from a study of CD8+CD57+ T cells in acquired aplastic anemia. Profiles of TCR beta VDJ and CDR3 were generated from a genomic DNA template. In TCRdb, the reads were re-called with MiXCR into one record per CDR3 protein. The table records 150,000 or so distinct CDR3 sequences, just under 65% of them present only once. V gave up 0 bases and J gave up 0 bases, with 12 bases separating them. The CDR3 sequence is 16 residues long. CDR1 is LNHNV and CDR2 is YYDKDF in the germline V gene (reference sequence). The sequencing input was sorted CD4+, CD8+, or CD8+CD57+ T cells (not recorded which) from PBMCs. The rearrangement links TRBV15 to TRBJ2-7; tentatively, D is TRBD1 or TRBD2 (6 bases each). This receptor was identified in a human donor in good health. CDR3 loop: CATSRDRGTTSYEQYF. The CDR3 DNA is TGTGCCACCAGCAGAGACCGGGGGACAACCTCCTACGAGCAGTACTTC. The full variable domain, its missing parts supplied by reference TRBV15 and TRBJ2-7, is DAMVIQNPRYQVTQFGKPVTLSCSQTLNHNVMYWYQQKSSQAPKLLFHYYDKDFNNEADTPDNFQSRRPNTSFCFLDIRSPGLGDTAMYLCATSRDRGTTSYEQYFGPGTRLTVT.